Below are 18 T cell receptor beta chains sequenced from a single sample in a study of cytomegalovirus exposure and HLA in healthy donors. 60 Vbeta and 13 Jbeta primers were used in PCR. Using immunoSEQ multiplex PCR, the repertoire was profiled, and TCRdb retains in-frame clones only, with some absent. This table holds 97,000 or so clones, around 78% found once. The sample taken for sequencing was PBMCs. The receptors derive from a man aged 35 to 55 in good health and CMV-seronegative.

The genes are TRBV6-5 and TRBJ1-2; possible D gene TRBD1, 5 bases. Deletions cut 0 bases from V and 7 bases from J, with 12 bases between. This CDR3 is built from 14 residues. CDR1 MNHEY and CDR2 SVGAGI come from the germline V gene. In DNA form, the CDR3 reads TGTGCCAGCAGTTACTCGGCAGGGATGGGTGGCTACACCTTC. The encoded protein is CASSYSAGMGGYTF.

CDR3: CAISGQGRISGANVLTF. The DNA of the CDR3 is TGTGCCATCAGTGGGCAGGGTAGGATCTCTGGGGCCAACGTCCTGACTTTC. The chain links TRBV10-3 to TRBJ2-6, with D perhaps matching TRBD1 (5 bases). This CDR3 spans 17 amino acids. Germline V gene lookup returns CDR1 ENHRY and CDR2 SYGVKD. Trimming removed 4 bases at V and 0 bases at J, with 13 bases between.

V usage is TRBV19 and J usage is TRBJ1-2; D is perhaps TRBD1 (6 bases). Germline V CDR1 and CDR2: LNHDA, SQIVND (reference sequence). Trimming cost V 9 bases and J 2 bases, with 16 bases left between them. The CDR3 spans 14 residues. Written as DNA, the CDR3 is TGTGCCAGCTCCCAGTCGAGGGGGAACTATGGCTACACCTTC. Its translation: CASSQSRGNYGYTF.

The chain joins TRBV5-1 to TRBJ1-6; D is unresolved. Trimming took 2 bases from V and 0 from J, leaving 15 bases between them. Germline values: CDR1 SGHRS, CDR2 YFSETQ. This CDR3 is built from 18 residues. The CDR3 reads CASSLLARRSSYNSPLHF. The CDR3 DNA is TGCGCCAGCAGCTTATTAGCGAGGCGCAGCTCCTATAATTCACCCCTCCACTTT.

The J gene is TRBJ1-2, the V gene TRBV6-1; D is possibly TRBD1 (5 bases). Trimming left V 4 bases short and J 7 bases short, with 19 bases between. Looked up from germline, CDR1 is MNHNS and CDR2 is SASEGT. This CDR3 comprises 15 residues. The CDR3 is CASSVQGILFGGYTF. CDR3 bases: TGTGCCAGCAGTGTCCAGGGCATCTTATTCGGTGGCTACACCTTC.

The genes are TRBV19 and TRBJ2-7; the D gene is possibly TRBD2 (6 bases). The CDR3 has 14 residues. Germline loops: CDR1 LNHDA, CDR2 SQIVND (reference sequence). CDR3 amino acids: CAGLPLGLSYEQYF. For the CDR3, the DNA is TGTGCGGGACTCCCCCTAGGGCTCTCCTACGAGCAGTACTTC.

This clone was counted only a few times. The CDR3 is CATSRSGYEQYF. DNA for the CDR3: TGTGCCACCAGCAGATCGGGTTACGAGCAGTACTTC. This chain uses TRBV15 with TRBJ2-7; D remains ambiguous. CDR1 is LNHNV, CDR2 YYDKDF, per germline (reference sequence). Trimming shortened V by 2 bases and J by 4 bases, and 6 bases separated the two germline ends. The CDR3 length is 12 residues.

The V gene is TRBV5-1, the J gene TRBJ2-7; no definite D call. The CDR3 length is 13 residues. CDR1 and CDR2 (germline): SGHRS, YFSETQ. V lost 0 bases and J 3 bases, leaving 7 bases between the germline ends. The CDR3 sequence is CASSLVPDYEQYF. Here the CDR3 DNA reads TGCGCCAGCAGCTTGGTTCCAGACTACGAGCAGTACTTC.

The chain employs TRBV29-1 and TRBJ1-2; D unresolved. Germline V gene lookup returns CDR1 SQVTM and CDR2 ANQGSEA. The CDR3 sequence is 14 residues long. V lost 2 bases to trimming and J lost 4 bases, with 14 bases between them. As DNA, the CDR3 is TGCAGCGTTGAAAACGCCCGCGGTAGCTATGGCTACACCTTC. Translation gives CSVENARGSYGYTF.

The rearrangement links TRBV18 to TRBJ2-1; 11 bases align to TRBD2. The CDR3 runs to 17 residues. Looked up from germline, CDR1 is KGHSH and CDR2 is LQKENI. The ends lost 1 base at V and 8 bases at J; junction bases unmatched: 10. The chain's CDR3 is CASSPQGLAGGNDEQFF. The CDR3 DNA follows: TGTGCCAGCTCACCACAGGGGCTAGCGGGGGGCAACGATGAGCAGTTCTTC. Together with reference TRBV18 and TRBJ2-1, the CDR3 gives the full variable domain: NAGVMQNPRHLVRRRGQEARLRCSPMKGHSHVYWYRQLPEEGLKFMVYLQKENIIDESGMPKERFSAEFPKEGPSILRIQQVVRGDSAAYFCASSPQGLAGGNDEQFFGPGTRLTVL.

V gene TRBV2 combines with J gene TRBJ2-2, with TRBD1 matching 7 bases. After removal of 0 bases from V and 0 bases from J, the junction contained 1 base not matched to a gene. Germline CDR1 SNHLY, CDR2 FYNNEI. The CDR3 has 16 residues. Written as DNA, the CDR3 is TGTGCCAGCAGTGAAGCTGGGACAGCGAACACCGGGGAGCTGTTTTTT. This sequence encodes CASSEAGTANTGELFF.

The CDR3: CATNQGARNIQYF. CDR3 coding DNA: TGTGCCACAAATCAGGGGGCGAGGAACATTCAGTACTTC. The chain joins TRBV19 to TRBJ2-4, with 8 bases identical to TRBD1. The ends lost 10 bases at V and 7 bases at J; junction bases unmatched: 9. Germline CDR1 reads LNHDA; CDR2 reads SQIVND (reference sequence). There are 13 residues in the CDR3.

The chain uses TRBV19 and TRBJ1-2, with D possibly TRBD1 on 5 matching bases. Trimming took off 4 bases at V and 4 bases at J, with 19 bases between the two ends. The germline gives CDR1 LNHDA, CDR2 SQIVND (reference sequence). The CDR3 totals 16 residues. The chain's CDR3 is CASSTTYRRVSYGYTF. For the CDR3, the DNA is TGTGCCAGTAGTACAACCTACAGGAGGGTCAGCTATGGCTACACCTTC.

The rearrangement uses TRBV19 and TRBJ2-2; 7 nucleotides match TRBD1. The trim removed 4 bases at V and 7 bases at J, leaving 9 bases unmatched. Germline V gene sequence: CDR1 LNHDA, CDR2 SQIVND (reference sequence). CDR3 length equals 15 residues. In DNA, the CDR3 is TGTGCCAGTAGTAAGGAGACAGGGTCCGGCGGGGAGCTGTTTTTT. Its translation is CASSKETGSGGELFF.

The V and J genes are TRBV9 and TRBJ2-1; D gene uncertain. V was shortened by 4 bases and J by 9 bases, with 23 bases between the two germline ends. This CDR3 has 16 amino acids. Germline V lookup: CDR1 SGDLS, CDR2 YYNGEE. The CDR3 here is CASSLRDSTTELEQFF. DNA for the CDR3: TGTGCCAGCAGCTTACGTGACTCCACTACCGAACTTGAGCAGTTCTTC.

This sequence joins TRBV12-5 and TRBJ1-1; TRBD1 agrees at 9 bases. This CDR3 spans 15 amino acids. Germline loops: CDR1 LGHNT, CDR2 FRNRAP. The junction had 5 bases not matched to a gene; V was cut back by 1 base and J by 5 bases. In DNA, the CDR3 is TGTGCTAGTGGTTTGGGGGACAGGGTAGGAACTGAAGCTTTCTTT. The encoded protein is CASGLGDRVGTEAFF.

The CDR3 nucleotides read TGCGCCAGCAGCCGCCCGGGACAGGGGGCCTCTGTGTACTTC. Its translation is CASSRPGQGASVYF. The V call is TRBV4-1, the J call TRBJ2-5; 12 positions agree with TRBD1. This CDR3 contains 14 residues. V dropped 4 bases and J dropped 13; count of bases not matched to a gene: 10. Germline CDR1 MGHRA, CDR2 YSYEKL.

The genes are TRBV6-1 and TRBJ1-5; 7 nucleotides agree with TRBD1. This CDR3 spans 17 amino acids. Trimming removed 1 base from V and 3 bases from J; junction bases left unmatched: 9. From germline, CDR1 is MNHNS and CDR2 SASEGT. This chain's CDR3 is CASSEDIGTENNQPQHF. CDR3 sequence (DNA): TGTGCCAGCAGTGAAGATATTGGGACAGAAAACAATCAGCCCCAGCATTTT.